One and the same sample provided the 22 T cell receptor beta chains below, sequenced in a study of blood T cell repertoires in COVID-19 (dated by TCRdb to about 2020). Libraries were constructed by the immunoSEQ multiplex PCR assay. Sourced from immuneACCESS, this table was stored by TCRdb with only in-frame sequences that have V and J called. A share of the clones is absent; for the studies checked, an unresolved V gene accounts for under half, and the remainder has no known explanation. For this sample the table gives 90,000 to 150,000 clones, of which more than 60% were detected only once. The ten largest account for roughly 2.5% of the sample. The sequenced material came from peripheral blood. These receptors were collected from a man aged 45-65 years with acute or convalescent COVID-19.

V gene TRBV6-5 combines with J gene TRBJ1-1; D might be TRBD1 (5 bases). V was clipped by 2 bases and J by 14 bases, with 18 bases between them. The CDR3 totals 13 residues. Germline lookup yields CDR1 MNHEY and CDR2 SVGAGI. CDR3 protein: CASSYRSGGGLFF. For the CDR3, the DNA is TGTGCCAGCAGTTACCGTTCGGGGGGTGGATTATTCTTT.

The V call is TRBV11-2, the J call TRBJ2-2, with D maybe TRBD1 (5 bases). The CDR3 has 16 residues. Germline CDR1 SGHAT, CDR2 FQNNGV. The germline V and J ends were trimmed by 5 bases and 0 bases, with 13 bases remaining between them. For the CDR3, the DNA is TGTGCCAGCAGCCCCACGTCAGGGTCGAACACCGGGGAGCTGTTTTTT. This gives the protein CASSPTSGSNTGELFF.

This clone was seen only once. This chain connects TRBV6-5 to TRBJ2-7; 9 positions match TRBD1. CDR1 and CDR2 from the germline V gene are MNHEY and SVGAGI. J lost 5 bases, V lost 7 bases, and 12 bases had no gene match. CDR3 length equals 15 residues. The CDR3 nucleotides are TGTGCCAGCAACCCTAGGACAGGGGCTACCCACGAGCAGTACTTC. Protein sequence: CASNPRTGATHEQYF.

V is TRBV28 and J is TRBJ2-1, with TRBD2 matching 10 bases. The length of the CDR3 is 15 residues. Germline CDR1 MDHEN, CDR2 SYDVKM. Trimming cost V 3 bases and J 5 bases; bases outside gene matches: 4. The CDR3, as DNA: TGTGCCAGCAGTTTCCTAGCGGGAGCCCACAATGAGCAGTTCTTC. Residues: CASSFLAGAHNEQFF.

This sequence joins TRBV3-1 (or the pseudogene TRBV3-2) and TRBJ1-6, with unresolved D. V dropped 6 bases and J dropped 7 bases, with 13 bases sitting between them. The CDR3 extends over 14 amino acids. Germline V gene data show CDR1 as LGHDT and CDR2 as YNNKEL (reference sequence). The CDR3 DNA reads as TGTGCCAGCAGACTAGGGTTAGGGAATTCACCCCTCCACTTT. Translated: CASRLGLGNSPLHF.

This clone occurred once. This chain joins TRBV6-1 and TRBJ1-5; 10 positions agree with TRBD1. The CDR3 totals 14 residues. Germline CDR1 MNHNS, CDR2 SASEGT. V lost 3 bases to trimming and J lost 9 bases; unmatched junction nucleotides: 5. CDR3 DNA sequence: TGTGCCAGCAGTGATGGGACAGGGGAGGCGCCCCAGCATTTT. Its protein is CASSDGTGEAPQHF.

V is TRBV9 and J is TRBJ1-1; perhaps TRBD1 as D (6 bases). V gave up 0 bases and J gave up 6 bases, with 9 bases separating them. Germline values: CDR1 SGDLS, CDR2 YYNGEE. The length of the CDR3 is 13 residues. CDR3 amino acids: CASSVEQGAEAFF. As DNA, the CDR3 is TGTGCCAGCAGCGTAGAACAGGGCGCTGAAGCTTTCTTT.

CDR3 coding DNA: TGTGCCAGCAGCCTGTCTAGCGGGAACCAGAAGCAGTTCTTC. Translation: CASSLSSGNQKQFF. The genes are TRBV7-9 and TRBJ2-1, with 9 bases identical to TRBD2. The CDR3 totals 14 residues. In germline, CDR1 is SEHNR, CDR2 FQNEAQ (reference sequence). V lost 5 bases, J lost 11 bases, and 10 bases stayed unmatched.

The J gene is TRBJ1-5, the V gene TRBV5-6, with 8 bases identical to TRBD1. This CDR3 has 15 amino acids. With 3 bases clipped from V and 3 bases from J, the junction kept 5 bases outside the gene matches. The germline CDR1 and CDR2 sequences are SGHDT and YYEEEE. The CDR3, as DNA: TGTGCCAGCAGCTCGGACAGGGATCTCAATCAGCCCCAGCATTTT. Translating it yields CASSSDRDLNQPQHF.

This sequence joins TRBV15 and TRBJ2-1, with D tentatively TRBD2 (6 bases). CDR1 is LNHNV, CDR2 YYDKDF, per germline (reference sequence). V was clipped by 5 bases and J by 2 bases, with 19 bases between them. CDR3 size: 17 residues. This CDR3 is CATSARPQRVTYNEQFF. DNA for the CDR3: TGTGCCACCAGCGCCCGACCCCAGCGGGTAACCTACAATGAGCAGTTCTTC.

The V gene is TRBV6-2 or TRBV6-3, the J gene TRBJ1-2, with a possible D match to TRBD1 (5 bases). Trimming left V 5 bases short and J 3 bases short, with 19 bases between. This CDR3 comprises 16 residues. Per germline, CDR1 MNHEY and CDR2 SVGEGT. In DNA, the CDR3 is TGTGCCAGCAGTACTACGGGACTAAGGGCTGACTATGGCTACACCTTC. Translation gives CASSTTGLRADYGYTF.

As concerns this clone: The sample has other DNA sequences that encode this CDR3 too. This chain uses TRBV5-1 with TRBJ1-4; 8 bases fit TRBD1. CDR3 length equals 15 residues. Germline V gene data show CDR1 as SGHRS and CDR2 as YFSETQ. The J segment lost 5 bases and the V segment lost 4 bases, leaving 7 bases of the junction unmatched. This CDR3 is CASSLQGARNEKLFF. Here the CDR3 DNA reads TGCGCCAGCAGCCTTCAGGGGGCGCGCAATGAAAAACTGTTTTTT.

This clone was seen a handful of times. This chain uses TRBV5-1 with TRBJ1-2; a weak D match, TRBD1 (5 bases). CDR1 SGHRS and CDR2 YFSETQ come from the germline V gene. The CDR3 is 15 residues long. The V and J ends lost 0 bases and 2 bases respectively, with 11 bases between them. CDR3 nucleotide sequence: TGCGCCAGCAGCTTGGAATCAGGGCCAAACTATGGCTACACCTTC. Translated: CASSLESGPNYGYTF.

This clone has only a few counts. The chain employs TRBV10-1 and TRBJ2-1; unclear D gene. Trimming took 3 bases from V and 9 from J, leaving 12 bases between them. This CDR3 spans 13 amino acids. The germline V gene has CDR1 WNHNN and CDR2 SYGVQD (reference sequence). This chain's CDR3 is CASSDPYPGEQFF. The CDR3 DNA reads as TGCGCCAGCAGTGACCCCTACCCCGGTGAGCAGTTCTTC.

The chain recombines TRBV18 with TRBJ1-2, with D maybe TRBD1 (6 bases). Germline V gene sequence: CDR1 KGHSH, CDR2 LQKENI. CDR3 size: 14 residues. The germline V and J ends were trimmed by 6 bases and 4 bases, with 15 bases remaining between them. The CDR3 loop is CASSLDVDSYGYTF. Written as DNA, the CDR3 is TGTGCCAGCTCCCTCGACGTGGACAGCTATGGCTACACCTTC.

Here the CDR3 reads CASRRLSGYTF. The DNA of the CDR3 is TGTGCCAGCAGGCGGTTGAGTGGCTACACCTTC. The V and J genes are TRBV12-3 or TRBV12-4 and TRBJ1-2; D uncertain. This CDR3 contains 11 residues. Trimming cost V 6 bases and J 7 bases, with 9 bases left between them.

The chain links TRBV18 to TRBJ1-1; TRBD1 might be the D (5 bases). Per germline, CDR1 KGHSH and CDR2 LQKENI. CDR3 length: 15 amino acids. Trimming removed 0 bases from V and 0 bases from J, with 8 bases in between. The chain's CDR3 is CASSPPAGLNTEAFF. The CDR3 DNA sequence: TGTGCCAGCTCACCACCGGCAGGGCTGAACACTGAAGCTTTCTTT.

The chain carries TRBV13 and TRBJ1-6; D unclear. The CDR3 contains 15 residues. The germline gives CDR1 PRHDT, CDR2 FYEKMQ (reference sequence). Trimming stripped 3 bases from V and 0 bases from J, with 6 bases between. DNA of the CDR3: TGTGCCAGCAGCTTCGGTAGCTCCTATAATTCACCCCTCCACTTT. Its translation: CASSFGSSYNSPLHF.

The genes are TRBV6-1 and TRBJ2-3; 11 positions match TRBD1. V gave up 1 base and J gave up 5 bases; unmatched junction bases: 2. In germline, CDR1 is MNHNS, CDR2 SASEGT. The CDR3 sequence is 15 residues long. The CDR3 DNA sequence: TGTGCCAGCAGTGAAGAGGACAGGGGGCAAGATACGCAGTATTTT. Translation gives CASSEEDRGQDTQYF.

The rearrangement uses TRBV2 and TRBJ2-7; tentative D call: TRBD2 (5 bases). Germline V gene data show CDR1 as SNHLY and CDR2 as FYNNEI. CDR3 length: 13 residues. V lost 6 bases, J lost 3 bases, and 12 bases lay in between. The CDR3 DNA sequence: TGTGCCAGCAGCCGGACTCTCGACTACGAGCAGTACTTC. Residues: CASSRTLDYEQYF.

The chain uses TRBV7-6 and TRBJ2-5; TRBD1 agrees at 8 bases. Germline loops: CDR1 SGHVS, CDR2 FNYEAQ. Losses at the gene ends were 5 bases for V and 3 bases for J; bases not matched to a gene: 8. The CDR3 is made up of 15 amino acids. For the CDR3, the DNA is TGTGCCAGCAGCCCATATGGACAGGGTAAAGAGACCCAGTACTTC. Its translation: CASSPYGQGKETQYF.

This chain joins TRBV6-5 and TRBJ1-1, with 7 bases lining up with TRBD1. Trimming removed 2 bases from V and 5 bases from J; junction bases left unmatched: 5. Germline-derived CDR1 and CDR2 are MNHEY and SVGAGI. The CDR3 loop spans 14 amino acids. CDR3 coding DNA: TGTGCCAGCAGTTACGCGACAGGGTGGACTGAAGCTTTCTTT. Residues: CASSYATGWTEAFF.